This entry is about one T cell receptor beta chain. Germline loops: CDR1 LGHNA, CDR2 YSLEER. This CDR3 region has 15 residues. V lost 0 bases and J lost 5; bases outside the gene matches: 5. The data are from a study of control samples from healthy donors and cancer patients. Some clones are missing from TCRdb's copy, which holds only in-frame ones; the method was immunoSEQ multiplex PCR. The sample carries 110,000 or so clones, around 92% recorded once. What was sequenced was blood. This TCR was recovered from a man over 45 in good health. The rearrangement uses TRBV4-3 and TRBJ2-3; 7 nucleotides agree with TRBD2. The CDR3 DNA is TGCGCCAGCAGCCAAGATCGGGTAGCGGGAGATACGCAGTATTTT. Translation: CASSQDRVAGDTQYF.